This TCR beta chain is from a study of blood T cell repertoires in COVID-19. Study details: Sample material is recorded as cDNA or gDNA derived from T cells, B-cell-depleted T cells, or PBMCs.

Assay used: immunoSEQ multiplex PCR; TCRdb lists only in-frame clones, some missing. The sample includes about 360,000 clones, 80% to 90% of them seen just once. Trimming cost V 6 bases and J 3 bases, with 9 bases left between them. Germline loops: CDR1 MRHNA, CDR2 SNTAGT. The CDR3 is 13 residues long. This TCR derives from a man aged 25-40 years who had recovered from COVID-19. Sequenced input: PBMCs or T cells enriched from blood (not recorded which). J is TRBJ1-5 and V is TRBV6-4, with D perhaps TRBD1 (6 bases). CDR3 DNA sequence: TGTGCCAGCAGCAGGGGTACCAATCAGCCCCAGCATTTT. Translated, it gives CASSRGTNQPQHF.